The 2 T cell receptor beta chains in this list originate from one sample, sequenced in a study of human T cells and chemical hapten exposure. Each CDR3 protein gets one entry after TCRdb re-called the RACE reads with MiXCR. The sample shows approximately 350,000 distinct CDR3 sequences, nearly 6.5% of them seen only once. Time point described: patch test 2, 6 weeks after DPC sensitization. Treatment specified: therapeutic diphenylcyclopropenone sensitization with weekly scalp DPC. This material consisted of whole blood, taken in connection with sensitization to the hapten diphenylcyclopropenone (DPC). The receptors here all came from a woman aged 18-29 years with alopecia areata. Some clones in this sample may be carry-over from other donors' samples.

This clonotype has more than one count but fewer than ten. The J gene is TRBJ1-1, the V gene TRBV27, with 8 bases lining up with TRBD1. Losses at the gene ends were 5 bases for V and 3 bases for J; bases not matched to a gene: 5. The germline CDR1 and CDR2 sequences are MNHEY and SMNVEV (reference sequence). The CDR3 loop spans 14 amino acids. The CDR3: CASSMGTGDTEAFF. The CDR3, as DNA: TGTGCCAGCAGTATGGGGACAGGAGACACTGAAGCTTTCTTT.

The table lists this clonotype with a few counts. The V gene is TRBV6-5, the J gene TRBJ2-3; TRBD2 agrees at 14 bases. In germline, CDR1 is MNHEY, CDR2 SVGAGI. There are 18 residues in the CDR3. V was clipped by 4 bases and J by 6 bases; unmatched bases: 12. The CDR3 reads CASSSPTGLAGDPDTQYF. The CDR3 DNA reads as TGTGCCAGCAGTTCCCCGACGGGACTAGCGGGGGATCCGGATACGCAGTATTTT.